The T cell receptor beta chain described here comes from a study of blood T cell repertoires in COVID-19. Study details: Specimens from acute and convalescent COVID-19 originated in the United States, Italy and Spain.

Enrollees, about 18 to 95 years old, lived in approximately 25 US areas. This clone was observed a few times. The same CDR3 can be traced to other DNA sequences in this sample. Methods used by the authors: Using reference gene primer amplification, nucleated cell counts were estimated. The data were produced by immunoSEQ multiplex PCR, yet TCRdb's version contains in-frame clones alone and is incomplete. Clonal size and the V and J genes are those of that table, whereas D and trimming came from the DNA. The sample gives about 380,000 clones, about 89% of which show up once; 1% to 1.5% is in the top ten. The CDR3 is 12 amino acids. The trim removed 8 bases at V and 4 bases at J, leaving 1 base unmatched. The germline gives CDR1 MNHEY, CDR2 SMNVEV (reference sequence).

The source of this sequence is a young man who had recovered from COVID-19. Sequenced: PBMCs or T cells enriched from blood (not recorded which). The V and J genes are TRBV27 and TRBJ1-5, with 8 nucleotides matching TRBD1. CDR3: CASRTGNQPQHF. The CDR3 region has the DNA TGTGCCAGCCGGACAGGGAATCAGCCCCAGCATTTT.